This T cell receptor beta chain was sequenced in a study of T cells in Graves' hyperthyroidism and ophthalmopathy. The TCR beta CDR3 regions underwent amplification using RNA transcripts as the source. Initially, a first-round RT-PCR of the TCR CDR3 employed the HTBI primer set. TCRdb re-analysed the multiplex PCR reads in MiXCR, keeping a single row per CDR3 protein. Of a few hundred thousand distinct CDR3 sequences in the sample, 40% to 55% are singletons; the top ten hold approximately 8.2%. This clonotype was observed at least ten times. The sequenced sample was peripheral blood or thyroid tissue (not recorded which). This clonotype was obtained from a woman aged 18-35 years with Graves' hyperthyroidism.

CDR3 in amino acids: CASSEIGLAGYEQYF. In DNA, the CDR3 is TGTGCCAGCAGTGAAATAGGGCTAGCGGGCTACGAGCAGTACTTC. The V gene is TRBV2, the J gene TRBJ2-7; 8 bases agree with TRBD2. Germline V gives CDR1 SNHLY, CDR2 FYNNEI. This CDR3 contains 15 residues. V was clipped by 2 bases and J by 3 bases; unmatched bases: 6.